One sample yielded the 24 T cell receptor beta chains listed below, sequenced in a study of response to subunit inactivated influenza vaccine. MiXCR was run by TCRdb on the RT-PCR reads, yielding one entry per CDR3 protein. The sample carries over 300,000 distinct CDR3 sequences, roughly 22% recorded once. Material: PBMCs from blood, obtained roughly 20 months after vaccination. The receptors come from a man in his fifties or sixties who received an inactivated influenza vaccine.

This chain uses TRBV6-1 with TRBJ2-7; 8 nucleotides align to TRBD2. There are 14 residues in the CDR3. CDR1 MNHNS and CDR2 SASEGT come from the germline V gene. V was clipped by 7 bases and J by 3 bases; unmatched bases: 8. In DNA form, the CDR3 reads TGTGCCAGCAATCCCAGCGGGAGTATCTACGAGCAGTACTTC. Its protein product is CASNPSGSIYEQYF.

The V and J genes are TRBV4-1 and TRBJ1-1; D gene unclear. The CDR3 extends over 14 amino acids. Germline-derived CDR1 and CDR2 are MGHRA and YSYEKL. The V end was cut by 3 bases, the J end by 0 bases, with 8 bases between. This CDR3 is CASSQSGMNTEAFF. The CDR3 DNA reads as TGCGCCAGCAGCCAGTCAGGAATGAACACTGAAGCTTTCTTT.

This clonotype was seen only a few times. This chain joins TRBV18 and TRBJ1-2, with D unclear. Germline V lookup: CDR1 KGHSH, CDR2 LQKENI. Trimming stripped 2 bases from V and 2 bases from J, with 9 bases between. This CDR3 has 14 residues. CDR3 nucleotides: TGTGCCAGCTCACCAAGTCAGACCAACTATGGCTACACCTTC. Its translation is CASSPSQTNYGYTF.

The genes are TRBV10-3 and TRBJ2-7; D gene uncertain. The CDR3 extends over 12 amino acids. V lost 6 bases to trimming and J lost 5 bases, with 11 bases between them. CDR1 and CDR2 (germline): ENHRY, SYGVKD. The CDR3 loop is CAIRADMDEQYF. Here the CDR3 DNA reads TGTGCCATCAGAGCAGACATGGACGAGCAGTACTTC.

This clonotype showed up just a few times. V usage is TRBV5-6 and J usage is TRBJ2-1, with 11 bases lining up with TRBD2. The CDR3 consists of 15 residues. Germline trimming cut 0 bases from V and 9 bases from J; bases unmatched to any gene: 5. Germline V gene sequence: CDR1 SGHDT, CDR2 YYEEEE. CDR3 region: CASSLAISGRGEQFF. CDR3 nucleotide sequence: TGTGCCAGCAGCTTGGCCATTAGCGGGAGGGGTGAGCAGTTCTTC. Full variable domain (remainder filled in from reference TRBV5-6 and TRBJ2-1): DAGVTQSPTHLIKTRGQQVTLRCSPKSGHDTVSWYQQALGQGPQFIFQYYEEEERQRGNFPDRFSGHQFPNYSSELNVNALLLGDSALYLCASSLAISGRGEQFFGPGTRLTVL.

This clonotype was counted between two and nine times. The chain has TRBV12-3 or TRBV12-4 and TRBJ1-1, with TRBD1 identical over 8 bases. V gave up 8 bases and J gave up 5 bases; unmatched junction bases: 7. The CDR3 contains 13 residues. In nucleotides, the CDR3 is TGTGCCAGCCACTCGGACAGGGAAACTGAAGCTTTCTTT. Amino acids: CASHSDRETEAFF.

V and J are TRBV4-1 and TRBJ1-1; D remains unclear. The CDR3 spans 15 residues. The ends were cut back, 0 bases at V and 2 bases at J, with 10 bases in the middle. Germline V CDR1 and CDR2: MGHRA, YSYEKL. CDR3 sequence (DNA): TGCGCCAGCAGCCAAGATAGCGACGCTAACACTGAAGCTTTCTTT. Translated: CASSQDSDANTEAFF.

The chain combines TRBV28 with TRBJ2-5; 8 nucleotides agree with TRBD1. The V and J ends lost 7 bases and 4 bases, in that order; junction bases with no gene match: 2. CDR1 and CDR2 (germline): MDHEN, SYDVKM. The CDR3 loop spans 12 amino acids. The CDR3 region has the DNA TGTGCCAGCAACGACAGGGGAGAGACCCAGTACTTC. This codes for CASNDRGETQYF.

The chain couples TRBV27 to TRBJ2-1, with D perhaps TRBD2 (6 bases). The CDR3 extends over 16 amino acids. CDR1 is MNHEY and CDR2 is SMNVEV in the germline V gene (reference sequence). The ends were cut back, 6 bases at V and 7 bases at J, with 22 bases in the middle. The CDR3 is CASRLGIAEVGNEQFF. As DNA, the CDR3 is TGTGCCAGCAGACTCGGTATAGCGGAGGTCGGTAATGAGCAGTTCTTC.

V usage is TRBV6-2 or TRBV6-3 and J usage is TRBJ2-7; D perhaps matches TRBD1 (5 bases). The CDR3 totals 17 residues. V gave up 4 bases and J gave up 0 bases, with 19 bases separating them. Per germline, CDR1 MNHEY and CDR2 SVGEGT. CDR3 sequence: CASSSTPGRGFSYEQYF. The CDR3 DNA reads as TGTGCCAGCAGTTCGACCCCCGGTAGGGGATTCTCCTACGAGCAGTACTTC.

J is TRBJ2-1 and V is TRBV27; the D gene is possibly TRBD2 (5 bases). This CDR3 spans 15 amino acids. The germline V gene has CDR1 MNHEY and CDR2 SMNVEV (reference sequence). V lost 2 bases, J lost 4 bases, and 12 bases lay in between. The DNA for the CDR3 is TGTGCCAGCAGTTTAGAGCGGCCTCCTTACAATGAGCAGTTCTTC. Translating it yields CASSLERPPYNEQFF.

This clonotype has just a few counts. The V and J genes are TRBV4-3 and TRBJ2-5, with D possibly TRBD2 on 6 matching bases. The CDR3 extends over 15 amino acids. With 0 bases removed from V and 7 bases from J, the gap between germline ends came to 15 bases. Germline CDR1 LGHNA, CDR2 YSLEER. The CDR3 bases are TGCGCCAGCAGCCAAGATATCTGGGAGGTGGCGACCCAGTACTTC. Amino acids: CASSQDIWEVATQYF.

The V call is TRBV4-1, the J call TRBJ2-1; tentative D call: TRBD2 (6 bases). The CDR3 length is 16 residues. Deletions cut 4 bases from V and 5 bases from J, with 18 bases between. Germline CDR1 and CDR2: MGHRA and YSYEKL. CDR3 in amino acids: CASSLGTFSGHNEQFF. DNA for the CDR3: TGCGCCAGCAGCCTGGGGACTTTTAGCGGCCACAATGAGCAGTTCTTC.

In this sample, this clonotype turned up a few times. In DNA form, the CDR3 reads TGCAGTGCTAGGAAGATTGCGACTAATGAAAAACTGTTTTTT. Translating gives CSARKIATNEKLFF. The gene calls are TRBV20-1 and TRBJ1-4; D gene unclear. The CDR3 consists of 14 residues. Trimming shortened V by 3 bases and J by 2 bases, and 10 bases separated the two germline ends. CDR1 and CDR2 from the germline V gene are DFQATT and SNEGSKA (reference sequence).

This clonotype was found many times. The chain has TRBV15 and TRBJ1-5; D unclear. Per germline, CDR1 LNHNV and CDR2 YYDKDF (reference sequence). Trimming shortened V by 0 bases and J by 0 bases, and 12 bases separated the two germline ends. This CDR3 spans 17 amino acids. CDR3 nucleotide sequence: TGTGCCACCAGCAGAGATTACGCGGGAACTAGCAATCAGCCCCAGCATTTT. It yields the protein CATSRDYAGTSNQPQHF. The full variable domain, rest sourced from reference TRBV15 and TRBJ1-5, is DAMVIQNPRYQVTQFGKPVTLSCSQTLNHNVMYWYQQKSSQAPKLLFHYYDKDFNNEADTPDNFQSRRPNTSFCFLDIRSPGLGDTAMYLCATSRDYAGTSNQPQHFGDGTRLSIL.

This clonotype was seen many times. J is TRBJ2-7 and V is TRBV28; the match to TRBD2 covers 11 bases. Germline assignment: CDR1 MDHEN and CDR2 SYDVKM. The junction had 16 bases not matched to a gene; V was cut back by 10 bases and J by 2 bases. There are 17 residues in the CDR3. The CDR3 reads CATNPGLAEPRTYEQYF. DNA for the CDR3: TGTGCCACCAACCCGGGACTAGCGGAGCCAAGAACCTACGAGCAGTACTTC.

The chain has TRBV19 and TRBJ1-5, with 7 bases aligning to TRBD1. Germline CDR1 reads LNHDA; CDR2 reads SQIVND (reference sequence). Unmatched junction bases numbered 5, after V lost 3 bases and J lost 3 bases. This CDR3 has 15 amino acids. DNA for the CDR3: TGTGCCAGTAGTATCGGACAGGCGCACAATCAGCCCCAGCATTTT. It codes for CASSIGQAHNQPQHF.

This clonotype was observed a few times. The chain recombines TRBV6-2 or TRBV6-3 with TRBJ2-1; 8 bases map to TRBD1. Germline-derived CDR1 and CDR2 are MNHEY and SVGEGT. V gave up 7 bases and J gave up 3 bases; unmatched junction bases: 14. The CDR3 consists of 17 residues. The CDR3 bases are TGTGCCAGCACTCCATACCTGGACAGGGCCGGCTACAATGAGCAGTTCTTC. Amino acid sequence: CASTPYLDRAGYNEQFF.

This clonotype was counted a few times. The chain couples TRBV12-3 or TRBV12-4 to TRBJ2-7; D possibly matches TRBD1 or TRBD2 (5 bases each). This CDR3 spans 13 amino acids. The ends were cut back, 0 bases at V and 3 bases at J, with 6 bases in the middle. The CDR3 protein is CASSLAGVYEQYF. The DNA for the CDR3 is TGTGCCAGCAGTTTAGCGGGGGTCTACGAGCAGTACTTC.

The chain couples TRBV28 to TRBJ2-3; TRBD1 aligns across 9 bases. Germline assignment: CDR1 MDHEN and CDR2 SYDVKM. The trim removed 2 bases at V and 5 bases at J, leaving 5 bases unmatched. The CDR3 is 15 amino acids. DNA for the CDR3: TGTGCCAGCAGTTTAAACACAGGGGGCGTAGATACGCAGTATTTT. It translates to CASSLNTGGVDTQYF. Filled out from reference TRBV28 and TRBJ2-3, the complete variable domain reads DVKVTQSSRYLVKRTGEKVFLECVQDMDHENMFWYRQDPGLGLRLIYFSYDVKMKEKGDIPEGYSVSREKKERFSLILESASTNQTSMYLCASSLNTGGVDTQYFGPGTRLTVL.

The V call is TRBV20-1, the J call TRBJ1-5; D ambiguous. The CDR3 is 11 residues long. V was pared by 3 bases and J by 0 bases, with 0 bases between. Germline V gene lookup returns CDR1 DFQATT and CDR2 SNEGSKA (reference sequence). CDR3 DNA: TGCAGTGCTAGTAGCAATCAGCCCCAGCATTTT. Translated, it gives CSASSNQPQHF.

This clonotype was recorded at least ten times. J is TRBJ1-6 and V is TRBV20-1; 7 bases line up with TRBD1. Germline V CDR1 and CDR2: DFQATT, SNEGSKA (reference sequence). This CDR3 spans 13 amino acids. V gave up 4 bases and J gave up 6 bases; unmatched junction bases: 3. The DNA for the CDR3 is TGCAGTGCTAACCGGGACAGTAATTCACCCCTCCACTTT. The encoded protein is CSANRDSNSPLHF.

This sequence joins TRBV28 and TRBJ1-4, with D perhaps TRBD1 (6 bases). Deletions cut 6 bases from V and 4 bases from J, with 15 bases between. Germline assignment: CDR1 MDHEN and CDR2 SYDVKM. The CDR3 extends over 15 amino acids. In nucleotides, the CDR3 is TGTGCCAGCAGATCACAGGGCACCGGTAATGAAAAACTGTTTTTT. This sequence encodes CASRSQGTGNEKLFF.

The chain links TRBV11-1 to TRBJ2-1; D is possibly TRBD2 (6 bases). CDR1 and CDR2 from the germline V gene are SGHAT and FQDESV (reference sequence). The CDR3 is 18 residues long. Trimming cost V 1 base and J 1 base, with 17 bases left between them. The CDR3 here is CASSLVSRARGSYNEQFF. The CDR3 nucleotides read TGTGCCAGCAGCTTAGTTAGCCGGGCCCGGGGGTCCTACAATGAGCAGTTCTTC.